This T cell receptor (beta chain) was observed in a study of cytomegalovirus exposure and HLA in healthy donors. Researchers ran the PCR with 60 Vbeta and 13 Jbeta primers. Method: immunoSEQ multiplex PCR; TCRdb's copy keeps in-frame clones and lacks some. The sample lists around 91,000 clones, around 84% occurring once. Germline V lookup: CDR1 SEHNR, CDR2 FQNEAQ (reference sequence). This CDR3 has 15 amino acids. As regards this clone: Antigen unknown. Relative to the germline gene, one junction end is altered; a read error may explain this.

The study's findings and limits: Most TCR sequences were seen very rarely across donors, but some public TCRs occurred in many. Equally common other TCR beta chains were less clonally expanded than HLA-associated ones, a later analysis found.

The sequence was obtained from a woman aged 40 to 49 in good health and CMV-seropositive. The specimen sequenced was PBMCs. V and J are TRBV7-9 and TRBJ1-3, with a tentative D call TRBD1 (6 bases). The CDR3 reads CSSRGGGISGNTIYF. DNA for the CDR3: TGTTCCAGCAGAGGGGGGGGGATCTCTGGAAACACCATATATTTT.